Below are 19 T cell receptor beta chains sequenced from a single sample in a study of blood T cell repertoires in COVID-19. Measured with immunoSEQ multiplex PCR; TCRdb has only the in-frame clones, and not every one. The sample lists around 200,000 clones, approximately 79% seen once, with around 5.4% in the top ten. The sample taken for sequencing was peripheral blood. All receptors come from a human donor in a cohort sampled during active COVID-19.

This clone was counted between two and nine times. The identical CDR3 is also encoded by other nucleotide sequences in the sample. This rearrangement joins TRBV2 to TRBJ2-7; the D gene is possibly TRBD2 (6 bases). Germline V gene sequence: CDR1 SNHLY, CDR2 FYNNEI. V lost 6 bases and J lost 0, with 9 bases in between. The CDR3 sequence is 13 residues long. CDR3 DNA: TGTGCCAGCAGAGCTAGCGCCTCCTACGAGCAGTACTTC. Protein sequence: CASRASASYEQYF.

V is TRBV29-1 and J is TRBJ2-7; 8 nucleotides match TRBD2. Germline assignment: CDR1 SQVTM and CDR2 ANQGSEA. V shed 7 bases and J 0 bases; nucleotides not matched to a gene: 2. The CDR3 spans 12 residues. CDR3 DNA sequence: TGCAGCGCCGGGAGGGGCTCCTACGAGCAGTACTTC. This gives the protein CSAGRGSYEQYF.

The V and J genes are TRBV5-1 and TRBJ1-5; D might be TRBD1 (5 bases). V lost 0 bases and J 3 bases, leaving 10 bases between the germline ends. Per the germline V gene, CDR1 is SGHRS and CDR2 is YFSETQ. This CDR3 comprises 15 residues. CDR3 nucleotides: TGCGCCAGCAGCTTGGAGGGGAGGGACAATCAGCCCCAGCATTTT. Its translation: CASSLEGRDNQPQHF.

This clone showed up just once. The chain joins TRBV28 to TRBJ2-7, with unresolved D. V was pared by 3 bases and J by 1 base, with 7 bases between. Germline lookup yields CDR1 MDHEN and CDR2 SYDVKM. The CDR3 sequence is 13 residues long. In DNA, the CDR3 is TGTGCCAGCAGTTTGGTCAGTTCCTACGAGCAGTACTTC. Translating gives CASSLVSSYEQYF. Based on the CDR3 plus reference TRBV28 and TRBJ2-7, the full variable domain is DVKVTQSSRYLVKRTGEKVFLECVQDMDHENMFWYRQDPGLGLRLIYFSYDVKMKEKGDIPEGYSVSREKKERFSLILESASTNQTSMYLCASSLVSSYEQYFGPGTRLTVT.

The V gene is TRBV5-4, the J gene TRBJ2-3; D gene ambiguous. Germline loops: CDR1 SGHNT, CDR2 YYREEE (reference sequence). V was cut by 1 base and J by 1 base, with 7 bases left in between. The CDR3 totals 14 residues. CDR3 sequence: CASSLNSRTDTQYF. Written as DNA, the CDR3 is TGTGCCAGCAGCTTGAACTCGCGCACAGATACGCAGTATTTT.

V usage is TRBV3-1 (or the pseudogene TRBV3-2) and J usage is TRBJ2-5; D uncertain. This CDR3 is 14 amino acids long. Germline lookup yields CDR1 LGHDT and CDR2 YNNKEL (reference sequence). V lost 2 bases and J lost 5, with 12 bases in between. CDR3 in amino acids: CASSQRADGETQYF. The CDR3 DNA sequence: TGTGCCAGCAGCCAAAGAGCCGACGGGGAGACCCAGTACTTC.

The chain carries TRBV10-3 and TRBJ2-1; D unresolved. The CDR3 extends over 14 amino acids. CDR1 is ENHRY, CDR2 SYGVKD, per germline. V dropped 3 bases and J dropped 8 bases, with 14 bases sitting between them. CDR3 in DNA: TGTGCCATCAGTGATCCCTCGTACCGCGATGAGCAGTTCTTC. Translated: CAISDPSYRDEQFF.

The chain carries TRBV7-9 and TRBJ1-3; 9 nucleotides agree with TRBD1. The CDR3 totals 15 residues. CDR1 is SEHNR, CDR2 FQNEAQ, per germline (reference sequence). The junction had 11 bases not matched to a gene; V was cut back by 5 bases and J by 9 bases. Here the CDR3 DNA reads TGTGCCAGCAGCCCACCTGGGACAGGGTATTCCACCATATATTTT. Translated, it gives CASSPPGTGYSTIYF.

This rearrangement joins TRBV27 to TRBJ2-7; TRBD2 aligns across 11 bases. The junction had 10 bases not matched to a gene; V was cut back by 6 bases and J by 6 bases. Germline V CDR1 and CDR2: MNHEY, SMNVEV (reference sequence). The CDR3 has 15 amino acids. Here the CDR3 DNA reads TGTGCCAGCAGGCAAGGGACTAGCGGATCCGGCGAGCAGTACTTC. As protein: CASRQGTSGSGEQYF.

The chain joins TRBV5-1 to TRBJ2-3; 8 nucleotides match TRBD1. Germline-derived CDR1 and CDR2 are SGHRS and YFSETQ. The CDR3 has 14 amino acids. Trimming removed 3 bases from V and 9 bases from J; junction bases left unmatched: 9. The CDR3 DNA sequence: TGCGCCAGCAGCTCCTACAGGGGGAGAGAGACGCAGTATTTT. Protein product: CASSSYRGRETQYF.

V and J are TRBV2 and TRBJ2-7, with TRBD2 as a possible D gene (6 bases). CDR3 length equals 13 residues. The V end lost 2 bases, the J end lost 6 bases, and 11 bases lay between the germline ends. Germline values: CDR1 SNHLY, CDR2 FYNNEI. CDR3 sequence reads: CASSEIAGSEQYF. CDR3 coding DNA: TGTGCCAGCAGTGAAATTGCGGGGTCCGAGCAGTACTTC.

V is TRBV4-3 and J is TRBJ2-7; D is undetermined. The V gene's germline CDR1 is LGHNA and CDR2 YSLEER. The CDR3 length is 14 residues. Trimming shortened V by 0 bases and J by 6 bases, and 12 bases separated the two germline ends. CDR3 in amino acids: CASSQDRNPGEQYF. The CDR3 region has the DNA TGCGCCAGCAGCCAAGATAGAAACCCGGGCGAGCAGTACTTC.

V is TRBV19 and J is TRBJ1-1; unclear D gene. Looked up from germline, CDR1 is LNHDA and CDR2 is SQIVND (reference sequence). V was shortened by 3 bases and J by 2 bases, with 7 bases between the two germline ends. The CDR3 length is 13 residues. The DNA of the CDR3 is TGTGCCAGTAGTATCCTACTTAACACTGAAGCTTTCTTT. Translating gives CASSILLNTEAFF.

This sequence joins TRBV27 and TRBJ2-1; 8 nucleotides line up with TRBD2. This CDR3 has 13 amino acids. The germline V gene has CDR1 MNHEY and CDR2 SMNVEV (reference sequence). V shed 5 bases and J 8 bases; nucleotides not matched to a gene: 5. CDR3 region: CASSQGLAHEQFF. The CDR3 DNA sequence: TGTGCCAGCAGTCAAGGACTAGCCCATGAGCAGTTCTTC.

This clone was picked up many times. This chain joins TRBV6-1 and TRBJ2-2; 8 bases are shared with TRBD2. Germline V gene sequence: CDR1 MNHNS, CDR2 SASEGT. The V and J ends lost 1 base and 6 bases, in that order; junction bases with no gene match: 4. The CDR3 consists of 15 residues. CDR3 in DNA: TGTGCCAGCAGTGAAGGAACTAGCGGCGCCGGGGAGCTGTTTTTT. It encodes CASSEGTSGAGELFF.

This clone was counted between two and nine times. V usage is TRBV27 and J usage is TRBJ2-7; possible D gene TRBD1, 6 bases. The germline V and J ends were trimmed by 3 bases and 6 bases, with 9 bases remaining between them. Germline values: CDR1 MNHEY, CDR2 SMNVEV (reference sequence). The CDR3 consists of 12 residues. Here the CDR3 DNA reads TGTGCCAGCAGTTTTGGGGGCATCGAGCAGTACTTC. It encodes CASSFGGIEQYF.

The chain is built from TRBV15 and TRBJ2-3; TRBD1 aligns across 9 bases. Per germline, CDR1 LNHNV and CDR2 YYDKDF (reference sequence). Losses at the gene ends were 3 bases for V and 5 bases for J; bases not matched to a gene: 9. The CDR3 has 16 residues. The CDR3 coding sequence is TGTGCCACCAGCAGTGATACAGGGGGCGTAGGAGATACGCAGTATTTT. Amino acids: CATSSDTGGVGDTQYF.

This chain uses TRBV7-9 with TRBJ1-1, with D possibly being TRBD1 (6 bases). This CDR3 spans 15 amino acids. Germline V gene sequence: CDR1 SEHNR, CDR2 FQNEAQ (reference sequence). The V end was cut by 5 bases, the J end by 1 base, with 14 bases between. This CDR3 reads CASSPTGTTNTEAFF. The CDR3 bases are TGTGCCAGCAGCCCGACCGGGACAACGAACACTGAAGCTTTCTTT.

This chain connects TRBV19 to TRBJ1-5, with 9 nucleotides matching TRBD1. Germline loops: CDR1 LNHDA, CDR2 SQIVND (reference sequence). Trimming removed 6 bases from V and 0 bases from J; junction bases left unmatched: 3. The CDR3 is 15 residues long. The CDR3 DNA reads TGTGCCAGTAGGGGACAGGGCAATAGCAATCAGCCCCAGCATTTT. It is translated as CASRGQGNSNQPQHF.